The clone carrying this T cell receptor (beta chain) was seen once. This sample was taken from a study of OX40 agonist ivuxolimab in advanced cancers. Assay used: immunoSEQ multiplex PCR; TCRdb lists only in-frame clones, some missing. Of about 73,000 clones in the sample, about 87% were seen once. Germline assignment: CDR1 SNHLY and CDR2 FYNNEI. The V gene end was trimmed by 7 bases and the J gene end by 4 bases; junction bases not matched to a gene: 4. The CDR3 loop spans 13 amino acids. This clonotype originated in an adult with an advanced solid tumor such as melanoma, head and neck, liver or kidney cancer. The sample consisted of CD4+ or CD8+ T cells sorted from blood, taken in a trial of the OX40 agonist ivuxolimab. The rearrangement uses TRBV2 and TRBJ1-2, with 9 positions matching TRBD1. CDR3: CASIQDRGYGYTF. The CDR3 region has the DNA TGTGCCAGCATTCAGGACAGGGGCTATGGCTACACCTTC.